This TCR beta chain was documented in a study of beta chain features in type 1 diabetes. Study-wide points: Resolution of whether HLA type affects TCRB rearrangement was not achieved here. When Type 1 diabetes patients were examined, their TCRB CDR3s proved moderately but significantly shorter in all four CD4+ subsets.

Every isolated RNA sample was fully reverse transcribed, so sequencing captured expressed TCRB transcripts. TCRdb keeps only in-frame clones here, not all; method: immunoSEQ multiplex PCR. Of nearly 350,000 clones listed, about a tenth are singletons. Turning to this clone: Its matching antigen is unknown.

Stem cell-like memory, regulatory, central memory and naive CD4+ cells were sorted via CD45RO/CCR7/CD25/CD127/CD95/CD27. This receptor was taken from a man aged 25 to 40 with type 1 diabetes. The sample was central memory CD4+ T cells from blood.

The CDR3 DNA reads as TGCGCCAGCAGCCAAGAGACGGGGGCCTACGAGCAGTACTTC. Its protein is CASSQETGAYEQYF. The chain carries TRBV4-3 and TRBJ2-7; tentative D call: TRBD2 (6 bases). In germline, CDR1 is LGHNA, CDR2 YSLEER. Deletions cut 0 bases from V and 2 bases from J, with 8 bases between. This CDR3 is 14 amino acids long.